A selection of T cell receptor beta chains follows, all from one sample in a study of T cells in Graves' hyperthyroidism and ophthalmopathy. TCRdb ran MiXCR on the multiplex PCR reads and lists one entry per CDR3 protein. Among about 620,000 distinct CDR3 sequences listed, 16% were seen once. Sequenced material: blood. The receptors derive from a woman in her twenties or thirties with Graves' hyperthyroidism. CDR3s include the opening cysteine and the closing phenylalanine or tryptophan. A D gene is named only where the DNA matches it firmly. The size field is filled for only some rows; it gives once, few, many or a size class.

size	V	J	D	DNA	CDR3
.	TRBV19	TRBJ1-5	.	TGTGCCAGTAGTATCCAGCACCAAATCCATAGCAATCAGCCCCAGCATTTT	CASSIQHQIHSNQPQHF
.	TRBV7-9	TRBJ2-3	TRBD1	TGTGCCAGCAGCCCCCCCTACGGACAGGGAGGAGATACGCAGTATTTT	CASSPPYGQGGDTQYF
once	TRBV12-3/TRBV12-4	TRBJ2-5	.	TGTGCCAGCAGAGAAGGGGGGAATTCACAAGAGACCCAGTACTTC	CASREGGNSQETQYF
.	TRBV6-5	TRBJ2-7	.	TGTGCCAGCAGTTACTTGGACCCTTTGGAAGAGCAGTACTTC	CASSYLDPLEEQYF
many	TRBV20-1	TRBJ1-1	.	TGCAGTGCTAGATCCGGGGGCAGGACTGAAGCTTTCTTT	CSARSGGRTEAFF
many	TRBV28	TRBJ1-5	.	TGTGCCACAGGACAACCTTATAGCAATCAGCCCCAGCATTTT	CATGQPYSNQPQHF
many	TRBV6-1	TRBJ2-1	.	TGTGCCAGCAGAATTGGAGGGGCGTATGAGCAGTTCTTC	CASRIGGAYEQFF
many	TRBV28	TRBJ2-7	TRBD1	TGTGCCACCCAAGACCGGGACAGGGGGCTCTACGAGCAGTACTTC	CATQDRDRGLYEQYF
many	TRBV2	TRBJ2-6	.	TGTGCCAGCAGTGAAGAGGCCAGCCTCACTGGGGCCAACGTCCTGACTTTC	CASSEEASLTGANVLTF
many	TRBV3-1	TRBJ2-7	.	TGTGCCAGCAGCCAGGCCCTTTCGGGCGAGCAGTACTTC	CASSQALSGEQYF
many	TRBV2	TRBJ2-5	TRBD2	TGTGCCAGCAGTTGGGCGGGAGTTAGAGAGACCCAGTACTTC	CASSWAGVRETQYF
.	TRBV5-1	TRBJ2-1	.	TGCGCCAGCAGCCCCGGAGGGGGAGGAAATCACAATGAGCAGTTCTTC	CASSPGGGGNHNEQFF
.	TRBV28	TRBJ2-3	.	TGTGCCAGCAGTTTTAAGACTTTCGGAGTGAGCACAGATACGCAGTATTTT	CASSFKTFGVSTDTQYF